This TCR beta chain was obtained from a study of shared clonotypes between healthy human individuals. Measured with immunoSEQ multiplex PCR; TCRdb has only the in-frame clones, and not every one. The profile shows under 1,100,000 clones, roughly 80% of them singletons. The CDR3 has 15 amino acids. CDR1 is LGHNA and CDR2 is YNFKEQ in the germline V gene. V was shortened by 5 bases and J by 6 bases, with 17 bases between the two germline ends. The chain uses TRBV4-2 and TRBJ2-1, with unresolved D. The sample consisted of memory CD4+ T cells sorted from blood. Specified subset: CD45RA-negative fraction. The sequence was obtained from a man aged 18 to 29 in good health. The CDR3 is CASSISRDKGNEQFF. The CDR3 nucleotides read TGTGCCAGCAGCATCTCAAGGGATAAGGGCAATGAGCAGTTCTTC.